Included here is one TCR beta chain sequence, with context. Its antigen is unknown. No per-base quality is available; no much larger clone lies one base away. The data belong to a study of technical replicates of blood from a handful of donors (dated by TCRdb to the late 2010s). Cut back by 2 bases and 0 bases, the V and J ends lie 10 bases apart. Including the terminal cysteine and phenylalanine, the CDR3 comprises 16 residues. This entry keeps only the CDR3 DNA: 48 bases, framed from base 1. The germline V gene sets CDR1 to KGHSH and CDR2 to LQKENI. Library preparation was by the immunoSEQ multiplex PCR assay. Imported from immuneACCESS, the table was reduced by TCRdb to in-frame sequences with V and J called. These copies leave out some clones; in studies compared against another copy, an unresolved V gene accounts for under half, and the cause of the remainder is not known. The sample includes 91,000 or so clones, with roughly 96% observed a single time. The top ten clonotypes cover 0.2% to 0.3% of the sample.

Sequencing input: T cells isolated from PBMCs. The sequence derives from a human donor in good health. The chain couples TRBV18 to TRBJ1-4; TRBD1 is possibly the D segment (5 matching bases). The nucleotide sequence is TGTGCCAGCTCACCATCGGGCAGGGCAACTAATGAAAAACTGTTTTTT. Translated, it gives CASSPSGRATNEKLFF.